This entry lists 2 T cell receptor beta chains sequenced from one sample in a study of T cell responses to AZD1222 COVID-19 vaccine. Profiling relied on immunoSEQ multiplex PCR, and the TCRdb table lists in-frame clones only, not all of them. The data hold 150,000 to 200,000 clones, with 88% observed a single time. Sequences were derived from peripheral blood, sampled 28 days after the second AZD1222 dose. The receptor set was obtained from an adult who received the AZD1222 COVID-19 vaccine.

This clone was seen only once. The chain couples TRBV28 to TRBJ1-2; D remains unclear. The length of the CDR3 is 15 residues. Germline CDR1 reads MDHEN; CDR2 reads SYDVKM. The V and J ends lost 8 bases and 0 bases respectively, with 16 bases between them. The CDR3 DNA follows: TGTGCCAGCCAGTTTGGCGGAGCCTCTAACTATGGCTACACCTTC. Its protein product is CASQFGGASNYGYTF.

The J gene is TRBJ1-1, the V gene TRBV6-5; D remains ambiguous. The germline V and J ends were trimmed by 7 bases and 4 bases, with 13 bases remaining between them. CDR1 and CDR2 (germline): MNHEY, SVGAGI. The CDR3 is made up of 13 amino acids. For the CDR3, the DNA is TGTGCCAGCAATTTGTACCGGAGCACTGAAGCTTTCTTT. It specifies CASNLYRSTEAFF.